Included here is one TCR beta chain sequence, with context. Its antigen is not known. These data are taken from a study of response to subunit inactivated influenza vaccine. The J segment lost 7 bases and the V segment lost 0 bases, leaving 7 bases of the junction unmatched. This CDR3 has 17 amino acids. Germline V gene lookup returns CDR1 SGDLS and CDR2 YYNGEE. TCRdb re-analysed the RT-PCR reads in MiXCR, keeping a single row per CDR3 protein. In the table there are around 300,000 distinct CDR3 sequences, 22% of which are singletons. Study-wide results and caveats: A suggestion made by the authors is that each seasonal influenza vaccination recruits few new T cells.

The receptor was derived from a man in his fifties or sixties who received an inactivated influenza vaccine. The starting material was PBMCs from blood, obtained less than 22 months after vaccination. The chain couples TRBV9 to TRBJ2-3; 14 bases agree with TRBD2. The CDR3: CASSVAPGLAGVNTQYF. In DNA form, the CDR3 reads TGTGCCAGCAGCGTAGCCCCGGGACTAGCGGGGGTGAATACGCAGTATTTT.